This is a list of T cell receptor beta chains from one sample in a study of blood T cell repertoires in COVID-19. Assay used: immunoSEQ multiplex PCR; TCRdb lists only in-frame clones, some missing. Altogether 75,000 to 100,000 clones are present, 75% to 85% being singletons, with the ten largest covering about 24%. The sequencing input was peripheral blood. These receptors were obtained from a man aged 65 to 79 with acute or convalescent COVID-19. CDR3s include the opening cysteine and the closing phenylalanine or tryptophan. The order of the fields is V gene, D gene, J gene, clone size, CDR3 protein, CDR3 DNA. D genes are given only for firm matches. Where a row states a size, it is once, few, many or the class of an expanded clone; other rows omit it.

>TRBV7-9|TRBD2|TRBJ2-1|.
CASSHGVLAGDLFF
TGTGCCAGCAGCCACGGTGTACTAGCGGGAGACCTGTTCTTC
>TRBV21-1|.|TRBJ2-3|.
CASSPPGDTQYF
TGTGCCAGCAGCCCACCGGGAGATACGCAGTATTTT
>TRBV28|TRBD1|TRBJ1-3|.
CASSPVGQGFGNTIYF
TGTGCCAGCAGCCCCGTGGGACAGGGGTTCGGAAACACCATATATTTT
>TRBV3-1/TRBV3-2|.|TRBJ1-1|once
CASSQGQYTEAFF
TGTGCCAGCAGCCAAGGTCAGTACACTGAAGCTTTCTTT
>TRBV28|TRBD2|TRBJ2-5|.
CASSPRGMGGETQYF
TGTGCCAGCAGCCCCCGCGGAATGGGGGGGGAGACCCAGTACTTC
>TRBV3-1/TRBV3-2|.|TRBJ1-4|once
CASRSLRAEKLFF
TGTGCCAGCAGGTCTTTGAGGGCTGAAAAACTGTTTTTT
>TRBV11-2|TRBD2|TRBJ2-7|.
CASSLDRVAGGYEQYF
TGTGCCAGCAGCTTAGATCGGGTAGCGGGAGGGTACGAGCAGTACTTC
>TRBV7-9|.|TRBJ1-6|.
CASSGRESSYNSPLHF
TGTGCCAGCAGCGGGAGGGAGAGCTCCTATAATTCACCCCTCCACTTT
>TRBV3-1/TRBV3-2|.|TRBJ2-2|.
CASTQVQVGRTGELFF
TGTGCCAGCACCCAGGTCCAGGTGGGTCGAACCGGGGAGCTGTTTTTT
>TRBV28|.|TRBJ1-2|.
CASSLLGQNYGYTF
TGTGCCAGCAGTTTGCTTGGGCAAAACTATGGCTACACCTTC
>TRBV3-1/TRBV3-2|.|TRBJ2-2|.
CASSQAIHRRTDTGELFF
TGTGCCAGCAGCCAAGCTATACACCGACGGACAGACACCGGGGAGCTGTTTTTT
>TRBV4-1|.|TRBJ2-7|once
CASTHTPEQYF
TGCGCCAGCACCCATACTCCCGAGCAGTACTTC
>TRBV6-1|.|TRBJ1-1|.
CASSDRTRAVMNTEAFF
TGTGCCAGCAGTGACCGGACAAGGGCCGTCATGAACACTGAAGCTTTCTTT
>TRBV5-8|.|TRBJ1-1|.
CASSLAGVGTEAFF
TGTGCCAGCAGCTTGGCGGGGGTTGGGACTGAAGCTTTCTTT
>TRBV6-5|.|TRBJ1-4|.
CASSYARDLNEKLFF
TGTGCCAGCAGTTACGCTCGGGACTTAAATGAAAAACTGTTTTTT
>TRBV2|TRBD1|TRBJ1-6|.
CASTSTGVYNSPLHF
TGTGCCAGCACCTCGACAGGGGTCTATAATTCACCCCTCCACTTT
>TRBV5-8|.|TRBJ2-7|.
CASSPSYEQYF
TGTGCCAGCAGCCCATCCTACGAGCAGTACTTC
>TRBV4-2|TRBD1|TRBJ1-2|.
CASSRLGQGYGYTF
TGTGCCAGCAGCCGATTGGGACAGGGCTATGGCTACACCTTC
>TRBV21-1|.|TRBJ2-4|.
CASSKPPSGNLKNIQYF
TGTGCCAGCAGCAAACCCCCTAGCGGGAACCTCAAAAACATTCAGTACTTC
>TRBV5-4|.|TRBJ1-4|few
CASSLGAGFDEKLFF
TGTGCCAGCAGCTTGGGAGCCGGGTTTGATGAAAAACTGTTTTTT
>TRBV28|TRBD2|TRBJ2-1|.
CASSLQLAGGPYNEQFF
TGTGCCAGCAGTTTACAACTAGCGGGAGGGCCCTACAATGAGCAGTTCTTC
>TRBV7-3|TRBD2|TRBJ2-1|.
CASSLLAAPYNEQFF
TGTGCCAGCAGCTTACTAGCGGCCCCCTACAATGAGCAGTTCTTC
>TRBV30|.|TRBJ1-2|.
CAWSVRLNYGYTF
TGTGCCTGGAGTGTCCGACTTAACTATGGCTACACCTTC
>TRBV27|.|TRBJ1-1|.
CASSQDRQGTEAFF
TGTGCCAGCAGTCAGGACAGACAAGGAACCGAAGCTTTCTTT
>TRBV4-1|.|TRBJ2-1|.
CASSQDEASDYNEQFF
TGCGCCAGCAGCCAAGATGAGGCTAGCGACTACAATGAGCAGTTCTTC
>TRBV12-3/TRBV12-4|.|TRBJ2-3|.
CASRLEAQYF
TGTGCCAGTCGACTAGAGGCCCAGTATTTT
>TRBV14|.|TRBJ2-7|.
CASRQTHQGRLGEQYF
TGTGCCAGCAGGCAGACCCACCAGGGCCGGCTAGGGGAGCAGTACTTC
>TRBV2|.|TRBJ1-1|.
CATTTRQGHSGGTEAFF
TGTGCCACCACCACGAGGCAGGGACACTCGGGGGGCACTGAAGCTTTCTTT
>TRBV2|TRBD2|TRBJ2-7|.
CASSYSAGDYEQYF
TGTGCCAGCAGCTACTCAGCGGGGGACTACGAGCAGTACTTC
>TRBV5-1|TRBD1|TRBJ2-7|few
CASSGGTGPYEQYF
TGCGCCAGCAGCGGCGGGACAGGGCCCTACGAGCAGTACTTC
>TRBV23-1|.|TRBJ2-7|.
CASSLGRVTPYEQYF
TGCGCCAGCAGTCTCGGCAGGGTAACGCCCTACGAGCAGTACTTC
>TRBV21-1|.|TRBJ2-1|.
CASNTERTSGGNNEQFF
TGTGCCAGCAACACCGAAAGGACTAGCGGGGGTAACAATGAGCAGTTCTTC
>TRBV13|.|TRBJ2-3|once
CASSPASARSTDTQYF
TGTGCCAGCAGCCCGGCTAGCGCCCGAAGCACAGATACGCAGTATTTT
>TRBV7-9|TRBD1|TRBJ2-3|few
CASSSRQGGTQYF
TGTGCCAGCAGCTCCCGACAGGGTGGTACGCAGTATTTT
>TRBV21-1|.|TRBJ2-1|.
CASSMTCWLAGFLNEQFF
TGTGCCAGCAGTATGACCTGTTGGCTAGCGGGATTTCTGAATGAGCAGTTCTTC
>TRBV30|TRBD2|TRBJ2-5|few
CAWSGWGLAGANVETQYF
TGTGCCTGGAGTGGCTGGGGGCTAGCGGGAGCGAATGTAGAGACCCAGTACTTC
>TRBV7-2|.|TRBJ2-7|once
CASSPRTESYEQYF
TGTGCCAGCAGCCCCCGGACAGAGAGCTACGAGCAGTACTTC
>TRBV7-8|TRBD1|TRBJ1-6|few
CASSPRTGGSYNSPLHF
TGTGCCAGCAGCCCCAGGACAGGGGGCTCCTATAATTCACCCCTCCACTTT
>TRBV16|.|TRBJ1-1|.
CASSQSGAGNTEAFF
TGTGCCAGCAGCCAATCAGGGGCAGGGAACACTGAAGCTTTCTTT
>TRBV18|TRBD2|TRBJ2-1|.
CASSPDLSGSTNEQFF
TGTGCCAGCTCACCAGATCTTAGCGGGAGTACCAATGAGCAGTTCTTC
>TRBV6-2/TRBV6-3|TRBD2|TRBJ2-1|.
CASSRLAGRYNEQFF
TGTGCCAGCAGCCGACTAGCGGGACGGTACAATGAGCAGTTCTTC
>TRBV19|.|TRBJ1-5|once
CASSIDSRGTQPQHF
TGTGCCAGTAGTATAGACAGCCGGGGAACCCAGCCCCAGCATTTT
>TRBV6-5|.|TRBJ2-1|once
CASSYSSGSDEQFF
TGTGCCAGCAGTTACTCGAGTGGTAGCGATGAGCAGTTCTTC
>TRBV10-3|TRBD2|TRBJ2-1|.
CAIRGEGLYNEQFF
TGTGCCATCAGGGGGGAGGGCCTATACAATGAGCAGTTCTTC
>TRBV9|.|TRBJ2-5|.
CASSVGPRGTLDQETQYF
TGTGCCAGCAGCGTAGGCCCCAGGGGGACTCTTGATCAGGAGACCCAGTACTTC
>TRBV5-1|TRBD1|TRBJ1-6|once
CASSSGPGQGNSPLHF
TGCGCCAGCAGCTCCGGGCCGGGACAGGGGAACTCACCCCTCCACTTT
>TRBV11-2|TRBD1|TRBJ2-2|.
CASSFPPGQANTGELFF
TGTGCCAGCAGTTTCCCACCGGGACAGGCGAACACCGGGGAGCTGTTTTTT
>TRBV6-5|TRBD1|TRBJ1-2|hyperexpanded
CASSFQTGAGVYGYTF
TGTGCCAGCAGTTTCCAGACAGGGGCAGGCGTCTATGGCTACACCTTC
>TRBV21-1|.|TRBJ1-5|.
CASSRGTGNPNSNQPQHF
TGTGCCAGCAGCAGGGGGACAGGGAACCCCAATAGCAATCAGCCCCAGCATTTT
>TRBV2|.|TRBJ2-2|.
CASREIPANTGELFF
TGTGCCAGCAGGGAAATACCAGCGAACACCGGGGAGCTGTTTTTT
>TRBV6-6|TRBD1|TRBJ1-5|.
CASSYAPGQGNQPQHF
TGTGCCAGCAGTTACGCCCCGGGACAGGGCAATCAGCCCCAGCATTTT